These T cell receptor beta chains were read from a single sample in a study of cytomegalovirus exposure and HLA in healthy donors. Only in-frame clones appear in the TCRdb table, and some are missing; sequencing was by immunoSEQ multiplex PCR. This table holds 200,000 to 250,000 clones, over 65% found once. The sample was PBMCs. These receptors all stem from a human donor in good health. Each CDR3 is given with its conserved first and last residue. The D gene is left open where the match is weak. Clone size is shown for a subset of rows, as once, few, many or a class of expanded clone.

J gene,clone size,CDR3 length,D gene,V gene,CDR3 DNA,CDR3 protein
TRBJ2-3,few,15,-,TRBV7-6,TGTGCCAGCACCGCCGGTGGGCAGTTCTCCGATACGCAGTATTTT,CASTAGGQFSDTQYF
TRBJ1-2,-,18,TRBD1,TRBV15,TGTGCCACCAGCAGAGATTTGGGACAGGGGGCCTCCTCCCATGGCTACACCTTC,CATSRDLGQGASSHGYTF
TRBJ2-1,-,16,TRBD2,TRBV11-3,TGTGCCAGCAGCTTAGGGGGGGCGCGGGGGGAGCTGGAGCAGTTCTTC,CASSLGGARGELEQFF
TRBJ1-2,-,16,-,TRBV15,TGTGCCACCAGTCTTGCGGGCACCTCGAGGATTTATGGCTACACCTTC,CATSLAGTSRIYGYTF
TRBJ2-3,once,18,TRBD2,TRBV7-7,TGTGCTAGCAGCTTAGGACGTGTACAAGGGAGGGCCAGGGATACGCAGTATTTT,CASSLGRVQGRARDTQYF
TRBJ2-1,-,15,-,TRBV19,TGTGCCAGTAGTATGACGGGACAAACCTACAATGAGCAGTTCTTC,CASSMTGQTYNEQFF
TRBJ2-6,-,17,TRBD2,TRBV7-9,TGTGCCAGCAGTCCGAGCGGGGAATTCTCTGGGGCCAACGTCCTGACTTTC,CASSPSGEFSGANVLTF
TRBJ2-3,-,13,TRBD2,TRBV7-9,TGTGCCAGCAGCCCAAGCGGGGTAGATACGCAGTATTTT,CASSPSGVDTQYF
TRBJ1-1,few,13,-,TRBV6-5,TGTGCCAGCAGGGGGGCAGAGAACACTGAAGCTTTCTTT,CASRGAENTEAFF
TRBJ2-7,-,14,-,TRBV19,TGTGCCAGTAGTCTGCGGGACAGATATTACGAGCAGTACTTC,CASSLRDRYYEQYF
TRBJ1-1,-,16,-,TRBV5-1,TGCGCCAGCAGCCCCCCCCTGGTCGGGATTAACACTGAAGCTTTCTTT,CASSPPLVGINTEAFF
TRBJ2-3,-,20,TRBD2,TRBV5-4,TGTGCCAGCAGCCCTCCGGGGACTAGCGCATATACGGCTAGCACAGATACGCAGTATTTT,CASSPPGTSAYTASTDTQYF
TRBJ1-5,-,15,-,TRBV5-6,TGTGCCAGCAGCTTGTTCGCAGGGGCCAATCAGCCCCAGCATTTT,CASSLFAGANQPQHF
TRBJ1-2,-,13,-,TRBV18,TGTGCCAGCTCACCTGGAGCGGGCTATGGCTACACCTTC,CASSPGAGYGYTF
TRBJ2-3,-,13,-,TRBV15,TGTGCCACCAGCAGGTCCGTGACAGATACGCAGTATTTT,CATSRSVTDTQYF
TRBJ1-1,-,14,-,TRBV6-5,TGTGCCAGCAGTTACTCTGGCAGGAACACTGAAGCTTTCTTT,CASSYSGRNTEAFF
TRBJ2-2,-,18,TRBD1,TRBV5-1,TGCGCCAGCAGACATCTACCCGGGACAGGGGACATCTCCGGGGAGCTGTTTTTT,CASRHLPGTGDISGELFF
TRBJ2-1,-,19,TRBD2,TRBV5-4,TGTGCCAGCAGCTTGGACCCGCCGGGGAGCAGGGCGGGCGGGGGTGAGCAGTTCTTC,CASSLDPPGSRAGGGEQFF
TRBJ2-3,-,13,-,TRBV10-3,TGTGCCATCGGCGGGGGCGATCCAGATACGCAGTATTTT,CAIGGGDPDTQYF
TRBJ2-1,-,12,-,TRBV5-1,TGCGCCAGCAGCCGGGGAGGCGATGAGCAGTTCTTC,CASSRGGDEQFF
TRBJ2-7,-,15,TRBD2,TRBV7-8,TGTGCCAGCAGCCCCCGAGCGGGGGATTCCTACGAGCAGTACTTC,CASSPRAGDSYEQYF
TRBJ1-5,-,17,TRBD1,TRBV6-1,TGTGCCAGCAGTGAAGTGACAGGGGGCGCAAGCAATCAGCCCCAGCATTTT,CASSEVTGGASNQPQHF
TRBJ2-1,-,16,TRBD2,TRBV15,TGTGCCACCAGCAGAGAGGGACTAGCGGCTTACAATGAGCAGTTCTTC,CATSREGLAAYNEQFF
TRBJ2-5,-,16,TRBD2,TRBV7-9,TGTGCCAGCAGCACCAGAGGACTAGCGGGAGCGGGGACCCAGTACTTC,CASSTRGLAGAGTQYF
TRBJ2-4,-,13,TRBD2,TRBV4-2,TGTGCCACCGGGACTAGCGGCAAAAACATTCAGTACTTC,CATGTSGKNIQYF
TRBJ2-7,few,15,TRBD2,TRBV9,TGTGCCAGCAGCCCCCCGGGAAGCGGGAGATATGAGCAGTACTTC,CASSPPGSGRYEQYF
TRBJ2-3,-,14,-,TRBV5-1,TGCGCCAGCAGCCCCGGACTCGCCACAGATACGCAGTATTTT,CASSPGLATDTQYF
TRBJ2-1,-,16,-,TRBV7-3,TGTGCCAGCAGCTTGGGCGGGGACCCGACCTACAATGAGCAGTTCTTC,CASSLGGDPTYNEQFF
TRBJ1-2,-,17,-,TRBV19,TGTGCCAGTACCCTAGGTCGGGCCAGGGGCCCCCACTATGGCTACACCTTC,CASTLGRARGPHYGYTF
TRBJ2-1,-,14,-,TRBV30,TGTGCCTGGAACCCCAATCTAGGAAGGTATGAGCAGTTCTTC,CAWNPNLGRYEQFF
TRBJ1-4,-,14,TRBD1,TRBV9,TGTGCCAGCAGCGCAACAGGGGCCCGTGAAAAACTGTTTTTT,CASSATGAREKLFF
TRBJ2-5,-,13,-,TRBV28,TGTGCCAGCTCGAGCGGAGGGCGAGAGACCCAGTACTTC,CASSSGGRETQYF
TRBJ2-3,-,16,TRBD2,TRBV11-2,TGTGCCAGCAGTTCGACTAGCGGGACTAGCACAGATACGCAGTATTTT,CASSSTSGTSTDTQYF
TRBJ2-1,-,16,TRBD2,TRBV19,TGTGCCAGTAAAGGTAGCGGGAGGGTAGGCTACAATGAGCAGTTCTTC,CASKGSGRVGYNEQFF
TRBJ2-5,-,13,-,TRBV18,TGTGCCAGCTCAATGAGATTCCAAGAGACCCAGTACTTC,CASSMRFQETQYF
TRBJ2-7,-,11,-,TRBV7-8,TGTGCCAGCAGCTTCCTTAAAGAGCAGTACTTC,CASSFLKEQYF
TRBJ2-7,-,12,TRBD1,TRBV6-1,TGTGCCGGGGGGACAGGGGTTTCCGAGCAGTACTTC,CAGGTGVSEQYF
TRBJ1-5,once,16,TRBD1,TRBV28,TGTGCCAGCACCGTCTCGGGACAGGCCCGAAATCAGCCCCAGCATTTT,CASTVSGQARNQPQHF
TRBJ1-2,once,18,TRBD1,TRBV6-4,TGTGCCAGCAGTGACGACGACACGACAGGGACGAAAACCTATGGCTACACCTTC,CASSDDDTTGTKTYGYTF
TRBJ1-1,-,11,-,TRBV27,TGTGCCAGCACCAGTAACACTGAAGCTTTCTTT,CASTSNTEAFF